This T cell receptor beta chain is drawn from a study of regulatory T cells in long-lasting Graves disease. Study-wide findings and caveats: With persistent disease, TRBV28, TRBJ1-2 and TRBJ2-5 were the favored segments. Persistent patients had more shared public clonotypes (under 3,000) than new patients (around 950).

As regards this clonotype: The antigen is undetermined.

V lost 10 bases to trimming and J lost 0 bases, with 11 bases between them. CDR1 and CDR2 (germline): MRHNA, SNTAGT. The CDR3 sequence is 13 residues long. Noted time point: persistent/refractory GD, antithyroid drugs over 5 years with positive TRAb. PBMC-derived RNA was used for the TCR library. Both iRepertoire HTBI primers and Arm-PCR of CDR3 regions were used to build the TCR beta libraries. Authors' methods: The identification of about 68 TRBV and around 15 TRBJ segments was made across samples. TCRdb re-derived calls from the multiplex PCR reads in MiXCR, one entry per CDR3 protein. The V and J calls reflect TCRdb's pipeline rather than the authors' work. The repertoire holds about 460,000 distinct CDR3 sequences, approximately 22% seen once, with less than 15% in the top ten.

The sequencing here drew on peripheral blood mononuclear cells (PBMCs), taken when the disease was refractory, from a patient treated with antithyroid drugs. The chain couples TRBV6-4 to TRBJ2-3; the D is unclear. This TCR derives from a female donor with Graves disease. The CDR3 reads CANTDTSTDTQYF. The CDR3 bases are TGTGCCAACACCGACACCAGCACAGATACGCAGTATTTT.